This TCR beta chain was retrieved from a study of Ad26.COV2.S vaccination and SARS-CoV-2 variants. About the study: A COV1001 Ad26.COV2.S trial-arm participant provided the sample.

The treatment here: roughly 18 received Ad26.COV2.S at low or high dose, single or two shots; about five received placebo; per-sample allocation not given. The study sampled participants on day 63 after the first vaccine or placebo injection. Its platform was an Ad26 vector, and its expressed antigen was Wuhan-strain SARS-CoV-2 spike. Assay used: immunoSEQ multiplex PCR; TCRdb lists only in-frame clones, some missing. Seen here are about 350,000 clones, approximately 86% observed once, and the top ten hold around 10%. The CDR3 runs to 14 residues. The germline V gene encodes CDR1 SNHLY and CDR2 FYNNEI. The trim removed 6 bases at V and 2 bases at J, leaving 6 bases unmatched.

The clonotype originates from a person between 18 and 59 years old who received the Ad26.COV2.S COVID-19 vaccine or a placebo. The rearrangement links TRBV2 to TRBJ2-5; 7 bases map to TRBD2. The sequencing here drew on peripheral blood, taken in a trial of Ad26.COV2.S vaccine versus placebo. The CDR3 spells CASRPGLSQETQYF. For the CDR3, the DNA is TGTGCCAGCAGACCGGGACTATCACAAGAGACCCAGTACTTC.